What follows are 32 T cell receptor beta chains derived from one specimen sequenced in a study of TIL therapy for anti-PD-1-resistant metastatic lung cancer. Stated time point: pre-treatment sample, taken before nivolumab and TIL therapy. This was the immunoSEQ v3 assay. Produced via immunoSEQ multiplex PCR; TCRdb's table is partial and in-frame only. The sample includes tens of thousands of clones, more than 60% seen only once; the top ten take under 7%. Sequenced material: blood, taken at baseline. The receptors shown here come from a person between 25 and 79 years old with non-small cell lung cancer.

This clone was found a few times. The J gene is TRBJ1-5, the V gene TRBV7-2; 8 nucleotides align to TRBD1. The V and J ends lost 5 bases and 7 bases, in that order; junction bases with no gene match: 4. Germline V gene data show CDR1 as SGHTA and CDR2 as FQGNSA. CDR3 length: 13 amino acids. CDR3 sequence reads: CASSRGQGQPQHF. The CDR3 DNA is TGTGCCAGCAGCCGAGGACAGGGCCAGCCCCAGCATTTT.

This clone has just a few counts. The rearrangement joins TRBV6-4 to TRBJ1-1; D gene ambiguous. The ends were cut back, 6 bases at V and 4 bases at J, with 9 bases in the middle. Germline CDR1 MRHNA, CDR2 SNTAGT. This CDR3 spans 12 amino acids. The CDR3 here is CASRGGSTEAFF. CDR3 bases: TGTGCCAGCAGGGGAGGGAGCACTGAAGCTTTCTTT.

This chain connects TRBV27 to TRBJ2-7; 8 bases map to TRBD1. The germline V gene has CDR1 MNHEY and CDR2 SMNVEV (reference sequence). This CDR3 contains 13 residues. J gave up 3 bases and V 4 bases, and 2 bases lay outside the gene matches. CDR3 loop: CASSSGGSYEQYF. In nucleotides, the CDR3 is TGTGCCAGCAGTTCAGGGGGCAGCTACGAGCAGTACTTC.

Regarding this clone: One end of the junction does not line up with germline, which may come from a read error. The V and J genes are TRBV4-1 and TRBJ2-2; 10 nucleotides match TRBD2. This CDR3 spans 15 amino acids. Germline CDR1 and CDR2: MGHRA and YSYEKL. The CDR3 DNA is TGCGCCAGCAGCCAAACGCTAGCGGGGGACCTTAAAAGTGTTTTT. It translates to CASSQTLAGDLKSVF.

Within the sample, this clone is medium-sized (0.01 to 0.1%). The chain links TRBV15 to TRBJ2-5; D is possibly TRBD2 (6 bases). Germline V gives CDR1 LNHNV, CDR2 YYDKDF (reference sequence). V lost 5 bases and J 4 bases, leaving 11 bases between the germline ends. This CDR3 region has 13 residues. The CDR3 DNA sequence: TGTGCCACCAGCGGTCAAGCGGGAGAGACCCAGTACTTC. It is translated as CATSGQAGETQYF.

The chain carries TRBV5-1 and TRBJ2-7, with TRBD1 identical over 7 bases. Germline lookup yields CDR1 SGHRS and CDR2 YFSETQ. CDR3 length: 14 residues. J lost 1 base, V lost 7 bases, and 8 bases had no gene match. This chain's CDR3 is CASRTGTASYEQYF. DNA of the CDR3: TGCGCCAGCCGCACCGGGACAGCTTCCTACGAGCAGTACTTC.

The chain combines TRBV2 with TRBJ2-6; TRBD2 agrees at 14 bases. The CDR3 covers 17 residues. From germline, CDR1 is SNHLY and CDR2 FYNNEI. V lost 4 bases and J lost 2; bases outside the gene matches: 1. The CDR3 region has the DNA TGTGCCAGCAGTGGACTAGCGGGGGGGACTGGGGCCAACGTCCTGACTTTC. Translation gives CASSGLAGGTGANVLTF.

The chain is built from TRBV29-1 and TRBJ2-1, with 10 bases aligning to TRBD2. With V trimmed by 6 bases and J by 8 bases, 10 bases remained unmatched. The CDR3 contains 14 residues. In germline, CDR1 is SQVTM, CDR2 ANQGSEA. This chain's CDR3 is CSVGLAGGFDEQFF. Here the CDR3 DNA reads TGCAGCGTGGGGTTAGCGGGAGGATTCGATGAGCAGTTCTTC.

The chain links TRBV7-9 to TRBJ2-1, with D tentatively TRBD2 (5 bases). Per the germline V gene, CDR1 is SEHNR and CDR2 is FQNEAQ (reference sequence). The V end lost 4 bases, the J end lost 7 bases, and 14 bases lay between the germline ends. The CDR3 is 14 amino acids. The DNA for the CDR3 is TGTGCCAGCAGCTCATATCTTGAGGGAAATGAGCAGTTCTTC. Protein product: CASSSYLEGNEQFF.

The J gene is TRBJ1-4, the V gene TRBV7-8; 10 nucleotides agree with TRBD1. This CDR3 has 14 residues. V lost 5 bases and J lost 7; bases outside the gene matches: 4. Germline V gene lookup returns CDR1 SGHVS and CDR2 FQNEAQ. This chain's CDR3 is CASSPRQGAEKLFF. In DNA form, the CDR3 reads TGTGCCAGCAGCCCACGACAGGGGGCTGAAAAACTGTTTTTT.

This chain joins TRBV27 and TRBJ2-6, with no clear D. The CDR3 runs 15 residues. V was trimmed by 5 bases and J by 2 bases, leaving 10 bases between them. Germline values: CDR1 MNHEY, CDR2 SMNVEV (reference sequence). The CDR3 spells CASSRNYPGANVLTF. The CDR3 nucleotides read TGTGCCAGCAGTCGCAATTATCCTGGGGCCAACGTCCTGACTTTC.

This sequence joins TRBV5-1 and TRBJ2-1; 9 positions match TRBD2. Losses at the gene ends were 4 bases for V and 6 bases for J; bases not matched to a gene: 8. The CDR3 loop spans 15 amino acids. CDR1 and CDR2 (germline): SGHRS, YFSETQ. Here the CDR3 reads CASSILAGSPNEQFF. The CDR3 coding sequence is TGCGCCAGCAGCATTCTAGCGGGGAGCCCCAATGAGCAGTTCTTC.

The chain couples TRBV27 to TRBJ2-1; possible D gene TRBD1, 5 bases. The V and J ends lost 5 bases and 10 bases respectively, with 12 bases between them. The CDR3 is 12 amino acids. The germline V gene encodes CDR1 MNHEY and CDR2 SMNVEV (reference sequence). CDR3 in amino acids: CASSPPGREQFF. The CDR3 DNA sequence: TGTGCCAGCAGTCCTCCAGGGCGGGAGCAGTTCTTC.

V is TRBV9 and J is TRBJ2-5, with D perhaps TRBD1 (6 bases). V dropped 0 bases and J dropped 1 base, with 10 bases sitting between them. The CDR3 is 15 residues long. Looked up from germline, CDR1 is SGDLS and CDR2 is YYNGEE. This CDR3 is CASSVEQGPQETQYF. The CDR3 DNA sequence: TGTGCCAGCAGCGTAGAGCAGGGGCCCCAAGAGACCCAGTACTTC.

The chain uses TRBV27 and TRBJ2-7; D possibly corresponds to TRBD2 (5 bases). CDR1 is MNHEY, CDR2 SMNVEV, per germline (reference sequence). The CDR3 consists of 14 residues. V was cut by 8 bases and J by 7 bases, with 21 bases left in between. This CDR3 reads CASSPLAPGGEQYF. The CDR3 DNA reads TGTGCCAGCTCCCCGCTAGCCCCCGGTGGGGAGCAGTACTTC.

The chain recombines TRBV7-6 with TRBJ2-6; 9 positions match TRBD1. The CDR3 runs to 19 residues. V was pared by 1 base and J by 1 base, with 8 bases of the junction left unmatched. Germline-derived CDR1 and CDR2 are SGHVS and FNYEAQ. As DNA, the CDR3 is TGTGCCAGCAGCTTAGTCGGGCCGGGACAGGGATCTGGGGCCAACGTCCTGACTTTC. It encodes CASSLVGPGQGSGANVLTF.

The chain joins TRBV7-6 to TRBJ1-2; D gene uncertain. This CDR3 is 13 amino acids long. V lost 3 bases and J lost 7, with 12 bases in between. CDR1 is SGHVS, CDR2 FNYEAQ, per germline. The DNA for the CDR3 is TGTGCCAGCAGCTTCGGTGGGGTTAGTGGCTACACCTTC. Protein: CASSFGGVSGYTF.

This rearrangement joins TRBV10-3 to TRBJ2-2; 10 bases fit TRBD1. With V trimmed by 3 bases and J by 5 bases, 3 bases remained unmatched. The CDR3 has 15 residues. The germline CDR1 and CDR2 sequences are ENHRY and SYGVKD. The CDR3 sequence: CAISEDRGQTGELFF. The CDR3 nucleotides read TGTGCCATCAGTGAAGACAGGGGGCAAACCGGGGAGCTGTTTTTT.

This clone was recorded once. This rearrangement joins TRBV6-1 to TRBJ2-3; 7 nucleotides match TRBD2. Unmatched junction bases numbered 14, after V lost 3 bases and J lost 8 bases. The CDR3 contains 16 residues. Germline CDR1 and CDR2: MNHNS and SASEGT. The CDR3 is CASSDVVAGVGGTQYF. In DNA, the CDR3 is TGTGCCAGCAGTGATGTGGTAGCGGGCGTCGGGGGTACGCAGTATTTT.

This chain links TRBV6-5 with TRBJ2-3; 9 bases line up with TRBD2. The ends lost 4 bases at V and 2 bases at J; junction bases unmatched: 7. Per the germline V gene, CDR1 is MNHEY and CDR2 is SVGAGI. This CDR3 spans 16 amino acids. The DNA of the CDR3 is TGTGCCAGCAGTTCGAAGCGGGGGGCCCCCACAGATACGCAGTATTTT. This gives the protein CASSSKRGAPTDTQYF.

The CDR3 region is CASIPSGGASYNEQFF. CDR3 bases: TGTGCCAGCATCCCTAGCGGGGGGGCATCCTACAATGAGCAGTTCTTC. The V call is TRBV6-6, the J call TRBJ2-1; 12 positions match TRBD2. Per germline, CDR1 MNHNY and CDR2 SVGAGI (reference sequence). The junction had 5 bases not matched to a gene; V was cut back by 7 bases and J by 1 base. The CDR3 has 16 residues.

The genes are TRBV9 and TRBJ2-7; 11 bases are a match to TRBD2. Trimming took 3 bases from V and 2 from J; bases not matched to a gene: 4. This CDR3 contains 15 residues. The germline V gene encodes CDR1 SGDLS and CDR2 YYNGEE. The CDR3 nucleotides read TGTGCCAGCAGCGGGGGACTAGCGGATACCTACGAGCAGTACTTC. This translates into CASSGGLADTYEQYF.

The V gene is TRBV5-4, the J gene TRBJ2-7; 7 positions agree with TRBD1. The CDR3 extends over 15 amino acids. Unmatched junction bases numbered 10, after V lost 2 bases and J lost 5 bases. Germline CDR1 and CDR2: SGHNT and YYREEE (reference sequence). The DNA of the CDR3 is TGTGCCAGCAGCTTATCAGACAGGGTAGGGGACGAGCAGTACTTC. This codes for CASSLSDRVGDEQYF.

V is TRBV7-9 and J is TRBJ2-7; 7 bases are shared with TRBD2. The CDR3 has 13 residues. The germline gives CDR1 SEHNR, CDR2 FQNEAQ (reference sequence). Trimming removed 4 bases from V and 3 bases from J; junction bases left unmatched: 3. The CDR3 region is CASSSGLVYEQYF. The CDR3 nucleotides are TGTGCCAGCAGCTCCGGACTAGTCTACGAGCAGTACTTC.

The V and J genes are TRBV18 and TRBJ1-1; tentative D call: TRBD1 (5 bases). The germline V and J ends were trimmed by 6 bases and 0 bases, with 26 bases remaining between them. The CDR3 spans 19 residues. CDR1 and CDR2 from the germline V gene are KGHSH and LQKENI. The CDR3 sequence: CASSLGRGRVRSVNTEAFF. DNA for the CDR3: TGTGCCAGCTCGCTTGGTCGAGGCAGGGTACGGTCTGTGAACACTGAAGCTTTCTTT.

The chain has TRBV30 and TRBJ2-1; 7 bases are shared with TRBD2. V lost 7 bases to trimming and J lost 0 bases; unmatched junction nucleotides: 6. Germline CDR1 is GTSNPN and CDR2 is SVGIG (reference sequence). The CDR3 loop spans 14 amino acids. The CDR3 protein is CASLGRSSYNEQFF. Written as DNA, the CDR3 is TGTGCCTCGCTCGGGAGGAGCTCCTACAATGAGCAGTTCTTC.

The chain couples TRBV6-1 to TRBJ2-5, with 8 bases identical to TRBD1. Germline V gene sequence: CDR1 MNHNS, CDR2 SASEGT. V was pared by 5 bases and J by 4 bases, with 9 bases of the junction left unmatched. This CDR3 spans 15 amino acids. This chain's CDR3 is CASSRETGAGETQYF. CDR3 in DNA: TGTGCCAGCAGTAGAGAGACAGGGGCGGGAGAGACCCAGTACTTC.

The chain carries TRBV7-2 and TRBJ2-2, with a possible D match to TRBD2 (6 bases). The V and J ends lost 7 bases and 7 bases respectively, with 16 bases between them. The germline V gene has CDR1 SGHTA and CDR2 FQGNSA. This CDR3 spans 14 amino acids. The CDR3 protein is CASTREPEDGELFF. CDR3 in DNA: TGTGCCAGCACCCGGGAGCCCGAGGACGGGGAGCTGTTTTTT.

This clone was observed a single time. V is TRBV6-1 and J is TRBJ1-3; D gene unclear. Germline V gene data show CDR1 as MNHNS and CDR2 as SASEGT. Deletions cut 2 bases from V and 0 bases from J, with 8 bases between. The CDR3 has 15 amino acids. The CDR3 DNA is TGTGCCAGCAGTGAATACGGGATCTCTGGAAACACCATATATTTT. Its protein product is CASSEYGISGNTIYF.

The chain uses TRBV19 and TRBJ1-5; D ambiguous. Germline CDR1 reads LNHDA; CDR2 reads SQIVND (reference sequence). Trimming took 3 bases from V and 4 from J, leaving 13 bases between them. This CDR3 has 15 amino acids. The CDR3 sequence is CASSIMHIWNQPQHF. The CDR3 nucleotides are TGTGCCAGTAGTATCATGCACATATGGAATCAGCCCCAGCATTTT.

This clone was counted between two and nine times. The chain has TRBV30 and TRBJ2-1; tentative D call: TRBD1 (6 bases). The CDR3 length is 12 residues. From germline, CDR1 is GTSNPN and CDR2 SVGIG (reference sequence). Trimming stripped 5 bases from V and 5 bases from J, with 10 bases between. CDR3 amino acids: CAWQGFNNEQFF. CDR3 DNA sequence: TGTGCCTGGCAGGGGTTCAACAATGAGCAGTTCTTC.

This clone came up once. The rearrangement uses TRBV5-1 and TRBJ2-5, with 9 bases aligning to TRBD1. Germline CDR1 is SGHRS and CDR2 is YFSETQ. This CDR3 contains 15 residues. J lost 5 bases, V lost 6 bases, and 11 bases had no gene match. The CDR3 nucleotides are TGCGCCAGCACTAGCTCGGGACAGGGAGGCGAGACCCAGTACTTC. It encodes CASTSSGQGGETQYF.